Sequencing of this T cell receptor (beta chain) was carried out in a study of blood T cell repertoires in COVID-19. Whole-study context: Samples came from the United States, Italy and Spain, spanning acute and convalescent COVID-19.

V dropped 0 bases and J dropped 4 bases, with 9 bases sitting between them. Germline CDR1 reads SGHDN; CDR2 reads FVKESK. This CDR3 is built from 14 residues. The study drew participants aged about 18 to 90 years from 24 US areas. Clinical histories supplied by participants themselves formed the basis of cohort assignment. In the original workflow: Reference gene primer amplification gave nucleated cell count estimates. Only in-frame clones appear in the TCRdb table, and some are missing; sequencing was by immunoSEQ multiplex PCR. Clone size and V and J calls were adopted from that table, with D and trimming inferred from the DNA. Of about 400,000 clones in the sample, 85% to 90% were seen once.

The sample consisted of PBMCs or T cells enriched from blood (not recorded which). The V and J genes are TRBV14 and TRBJ1-1, with D unresolved. The clonotype comes from a woman in her twenties or thirties who had recovered from COVID-19. The CDR3 sequence: CASSQDWAVTEAFF. CDR3 DNA: TGTGCCAGCAGCCAAGATTGGGCTGTCACTGAAGCTTTCTTT.